Listed here are 27 T cell receptor beta chains from one sample, sequenced in a study of blood T cell repertoires in COVID-19 (dated by TCRdb to about 2020). Library construction relied on the immunoSEQ multiplex PCR assay. Here the immuneACCESS table is served through TCRdb, limited to in-frame sequences with V and J called. Missing clones are a known gap in these copies; in checked studies unresolved V genes cover under half, and the rest lacks a known reason. A total of 150,000 to 200,000 clones appear in this sample, roughly 85% of them only once. The ten biggest clones cover 3% to 3.5% of the sample. The sample comprised peripheral blood. These receptors were taken from a man aged 60 to 69 with acute or convalescent COVID-19.

V usage is TRBV19 and J usage is TRBJ1-1; D gene uncertain. Germline V gene sequence: CDR1 LNHDA, CDR2 SQIVND (reference sequence). The CDR3 has 13 residues. The V gene lost 5 bases and the J gene lost 6 bases, with 13 bases spanning the gap. For the CDR3, the DNA is TGTGCCAGTAGTTCCCGACTGGGTGCTGAAGCTTTCTTT. It is translated as CASSSRLGAEAFF.

The rearrangement joins TRBV10-2 to TRBJ1-3, with TRBD1 identical over 7 bases. Germline trimming cut 5 bases from V and 4 bases from J; bases unmatched to any gene: 2. Germline CDR1 reads WSHSY; CDR2 reads SAAADI. CDR3 length: 13 amino acids. In nucleotides, the CDR3 is TGCGCCAGCAGTTGGGACAGCGGAAACACCATATATTTT. Translation gives CASSWDSGNTIYF.

There are a few counts of this clone. This rearrangement joins TRBV20-1 to TRBJ1-2; TRBD1 matches 9 bases. The CDR3 sequence is 16 residues long. V trimming: 3 bases; J trimming: 4 bases; junction bases outside the gene matches: 12. Germline V lookup: CDR1 DFQATT, CDR2 SNEGSKA (reference sequence). The CDR3 coding sequence is TGCAGTGCTAGTCCCCGGGGGGGACAGGGAAGCTATGGCTACACCTTC. Protein product: CSASPRGGQGSYGYTF.

The chain employs TRBV6-5 and TRBJ2-3; tentative D call: TRBD1 (5 bases). Trimming took off 4 bases at V and 1 base at J, with 12 bases between the two ends. The germline V gene encodes CDR1 MNHEY and CDR2 SVGAGI. CDR3 size: 15 residues. The CDR3 bases are TGTGCCAGCAGTTTCCAGGGATTCCGCACAGATACGCAGTATTTT. Translation gives CASSFQGFRTDTQYF.

V is TRBV18 and J is TRBJ2-7; 9 bases are shared with TRBD1. CDR3 size: 13 residues. With 3 bases clipped from V and 6 bases from J, the junction kept 3 bases outside the gene matches. Germline assignment: CDR1 KGHSH and CDR2 LQKENI. The CDR3 sequence: CASSPGQGPEQYF. CDR3 nucleotides: TGTGCCAGCTCACCGGGACAGGGACCCGAGCAGTACTTC.

The chain combines TRBV6-6 with TRBJ2-2; TRBD2 agrees at 12 bases. The CDR3 contains 16 residues. Losses at the gene ends were 4 bases for V and 2 bases for J; bases not matched to a gene: 2. The germline V gene encodes CDR1 MNHNY and CDR2 SVGAGI (reference sequence). The CDR3 DNA is TGTGCCAGCAGTTCCGGACTAGCGGGAAACACCGGGGAGCTGTTTTTT. Translated: CASSSGLAGNTGELFF.

The chain employs TRBV7-9 and TRBJ2-3; tentative D call: TRBD2 (6 bases). The CDR3 extends over 15 amino acids. The ends were cut back, 0 bases at V and 3 bases at J, with 10 bases in the middle. Germline lookup yields CDR1 SEHNR and CDR2 FQNEAQ (reference sequence). The CDR3 DNA reads as TGTGCCAGCAGCTTAGCGGGAGGTAGTACAGATACGCAGTATTTT. Its protein is CASSLAGGSTDTQYF.

The chain has TRBV15 and TRBJ1-4; a possible D gene is TRBD1 (5 bases). This CDR3 contains 15 residues. Per the germline V gene, CDR1 is LNHNV and CDR2 is YYDKDF (reference sequence). V lost 5 bases, J lost 7 bases, and 17 bases lay in between. The CDR3 bases are TGTGCCACCAGCGCAAGGGGCCTATCTGGTGAAAAACTGTTTTTT. Translated, it gives CATSARGLSGEKLFF.

The rearrangement links TRBV23-1 to TRBJ2-3; D call uncertain. TRBV23-1 is assigned to the ORF class and has an uncertain function. CDR3 length: 16 residues. The germline V and J ends were trimmed by 6 bases and 4 bases, with 20 bases remaining between them. For the CDR3, the DNA is TGCGCCAGCAGCCATGCCCCTAAAGGCAGCGCAGATACGCAGTATTTT. It codes for CASSHAPKGSADTQYF.

V is TRBV7-8 and J is TRBJ2-1; TRBD2 agrees at 9 bases. This CDR3 has 14 residues. J was trimmed by 6 bases and V by 10 bases; bases with no gene match: 10. Germline V CDR1 and CDR2: SGHVS, FQNEAQ. CDR3 bases: TGTGCCACCCGCCGGGCGGGGGGGGGCAATGAGCAGTTCTTC. It specifies CATRRAGGGNEQFF.

The rearrangement joins TRBV2 to TRBJ2-1, with a possible D match to TRBD1 (5 bases). The CDR3 runs 10 residues. Looked up from germline, CDR1 is SNHLY and CDR2 is FYNNEI. Trimming stripped 6 bases from V and 14 bases from J, with 11 bases between. The chain's CDR3 is CASSQGMEFF. The CDR3 coding sequence is TGTGCCAGCAGCCAGGGTATGGAGTTCTTC.

The V call is TRBV5-1, the J call TRBJ1-3; 11 nucleotides match TRBD1. The trim removed 5 bases at V and 4 bases at J, leaving 5 bases unmatched. In germline, CDR1 is SGHRS, CDR2 YFSETQ. This CDR3 is built from 15 residues. This chain's CDR3 is CASRLGQGAGNTIYF. CDR3 sequence (DNA): TGCGCCAGCAGACTCGGACAGGGGGCCGGAAACACCATATATTTT.

The chain carries TRBV9 and TRBJ2-1; 11 nucleotides align to TRBD2. The ends lost 3 bases at V and 7 bases at J; junction bases unmatched: 6. This CDR3 comprises 15 residues. Looked up from germline, CDR1 is SGDLS and CDR2 is YYNGEE. The CDR3 loop reads CASSATSGSHNEQFF. CDR3 in DNA: TGTGCCAGCAGCGCTACTAGCGGGAGTCATAATGAGCAGTTCTTC.

The chain uses TRBV12-3 or TRBV12-4 and TRBJ2-3; D unresolved. The CDR3 has 12 amino acids. Trimming left V 3 bases short and J 7 bases short, with 8 bases between. The CDR3 DNA follows: TGTGCCAGCAGTTTTAACAGCTATACGCAGTATTTT. Translating it yields CASSFNSYTQYF.

The rearrangement joins TRBV18 to TRBJ1-6; 9 bases agree with TRBD1. CDR1 and CDR2 (germline): KGHSH, LQKENI. The CDR3 totals 15 residues. The V and J ends lost 5 bases and 7 bases, in that order; junction bases with no gene match: 6. The chain's CDR3 is CASSGRTGDNSPLHF. In nucleotides, the CDR3 is TGTGCCAGCTCAGGGAGGACAGGGGACAATTCACCCCTCCACTTT.

This clone occurred once. The chain joins TRBV15 to TRBJ1-1, with D possibly matching TRBD1 (6 bases). V dropped 8 bases and J dropped 4 bases, with 14 bases sitting between them. The length of the CDR3 is 13 residues. The germline CDR1 and CDR2 sequences are LNHNV and YYDKDF (reference sequence). The CDR3 loop is CATGGGGSTEAFF. The CDR3 region has the DNA TGTGCCACCGGAGGGGGGGGGAGCACTGAAGCTTTCTTT.

The chain is built from TRBV5-8 and TRBJ1-1, with a possible D match to TRBD1 (5 bases). With 4 bases removed from V and 0 bases from J, the gap between germline ends came to 7 bases. Germline V gene sequence: CDR1 SGHTS, CDR2 YDEGEE. The CDR3 sequence is 13 residues long. CDR3 sequence reads: CASSRQMNTEAFF. The CDR3, as DNA: TGTGCCAGCAGCAGACAGATGAACACTGAAGCTTTCTTT.

The rearrangement links TRBV5-4 to TRBJ1-2; 8 nucleotides line up with TRBD1. CDR3 length: 16 residues. Germline CDR1 is SGHNT and CDR2 is YYREEE (reference sequence). V dropped 0 bases and J dropped 5; count of bases not matched to a gene: 9. The CDR3 loop reads CASSLVRGRRGYGYTF. CDR3 nucleotide sequence: TGTGCCAGCAGCTTGGTCAGGGGGCGCAGGGGTTATGGCTACACCTTC.

This rearrangement joins TRBV28 to TRBJ1-5; TRBD1 aligns across 8 bases. CDR3 length: 14 amino acids. The ends lost 3 bases at V and 6 bases at J; junction bases unmatched: 4. Germline V gene data show CDR1 as MDHEN and CDR2 as SYDVKM. CDR3 bases: TGTGCCAGCAGTTTCGGACAGGGAGGTCAGCCCCAGCATTTT. Amino acid sequence: CASSFGQGGQPQHF.

The chain employs TRBV7-9 and TRBJ1-1, with D tentatively TRBD1 (6 bases). The CDR3 is made up of 15 amino acids. Trimming stripped 3 bases from V and 1 base from J, with 12 bases between. Germline loops: CDR1 SEHNR, CDR2 FQNEAQ (reference sequence). The CDR3 region has the DNA TGTGCCAGCAGCTTTCAGGGACATGCGAACACTGAAGCTTTCTTT. Its protein is CASSFQGHANTEAFF.

V is TRBV12-3 or TRBV12-4 and J is TRBJ2-1, with a tentative D call TRBD1 (6 bases). The V gene lost 5 bases and the J gene lost 8 bases, with 13 bases spanning the gap. This CDR3 contains 13 residues. The DNA of the CDR3 is TGTGCCAGCAGTATTCCTCACAGGGATGAGCAGTTCTTC. It codes for CASSIPHRDEQFF.

The chain recombines TRBV5-3 with TRBJ2-2, with a tentative D call TRBD1 (6 bases). TRBV5-3 is an ORF; its function is uncertain. The CDR3 contains 16 residues. V lost 0 bases and J lost 2, with 11 bases in between. DNA of the CDR3: TGTGCCAGAAGCTTGGAACAGGGCCCCAACACCGGGGAGCTGTTTTTT. Protein product: CARSLEQGPNTGELFF.

This chain links TRBV28 with TRBJ1-6; tentatively, D is TRBD1 (5 bases). The germline V gene has CDR1 MDHEN and CDR2 SYDVKM. The ends were cut back, 8 bases at V and 9 bases at J, with 17 bases in the middle. The CDR3 runs 14 residues. The CDR3 DNA is TGTGCCAGCCATAGGAGCGGGACGAGTTCACCCCTCCACTTT. This codes for CASHRSGTSSPLHF.

This rearrangement joins TRBV7-8 to TRBJ1-1; D may be TRBD1 (6 bases). Trimming cost V 1 base and J 1 base, with 10 bases left between them. CDR1 and CDR2 (germline): SGHVS, FQNEAQ. The CDR3 totals 15 residues. The CDR3: CASSLELGQNTEAFF. DNA for the CDR3: TGTGCCAGCAGCTTAGAATTGGGACAGAACACTGAAGCTTTCTTT.

The rearrangement uses TRBV4-1 and TRBJ2-3, with 14 bases matching TRBD2. The CDR3 spans 20 residues. Germline V lookup: CDR1 MGHRA, CDR2 YSYEKL. Trimming removed 4 bases from V and 5 bases from J; junction bases left unmatched: 17. This CDR3 reads CASSPPRLAGGPGPLDTQYF. In nucleotides, the CDR3 is TGCGCCAGCAGCCCCCCCCGACTAGCGGGAGGGCCGGGCCCTTTAGATACGCAGTATTTT.

The V call is TRBV20-1, the J call TRBJ2-1; TRBD2 matches at 12 bases. Germline V CDR1 and CDR2: DFQATT, SNEGSKA (reference sequence). This CDR3 comprises 14 residues. The trim removed 3 bases at V and 7 bases at J, leaving 4 bases unmatched. The DNA of the CDR3 is TGCAGTGCTAGTGTACTAGCGGGAGGAAATGAGCAGTTCTTC. This sequence encodes CSASVLAGGNEQFF.

This chain uses TRBV15 with TRBJ2-5, with TRBD2 matching 11 bases. With 3 bases clipped from V and 5 bases from J, the junction kept 20 bases outside the gene matches. The germline gives CDR1 LNHNV, CDR2 YYDKDF (reference sequence). The CDR3 sequence is 20 residues long. The CDR3 here is CATSRSRGPDASGRMETQYF. CDR3 nucleotide sequence: TGTGCCACCAGCAGGTCCAGGGGGCCGGATGCTAGCGGGAGGATGGAGACCCAGTACTTC.